Presented here are 29 T cell receptor beta chains from one specimen sequenced in a study of blood T cell repertoires in COVID-19. The method was immunoSEQ multiplex PCR; TCRdb's version includes in-frame clones alone and lacks a portion of them. The sample has just over 90,000 clones, roughly 80% seen once; the top ten hold about 16%. The source material was peripheral blood. Source of these receptors: a human donor in a cohort sampled during active COVID-19.

This clone showed up just once. The V call is TRBV19, the J call TRBJ2-7; 10 bases align to TRBD2. CDR1 and CDR2 from the germline V gene are LNHDA and SQIVND (reference sequence). Trimming cost V 1 base and J 5 bases; bases outside gene matches: 5. The CDR3 length is 15 residues. The CDR3 loop is CASSIGFGTSDEQYF. Here the CDR3 DNA reads TGTGCCAGTAGTATAGGATTTGGGACTAGCGACGAGCAGTACTTC.

This chain links TRBV3-1 (or the pseudogene TRBV3-2) with TRBJ1-5, with D possibly TRBD1 on 5 matching bases. In germline, CDR1 is LGHDT, CDR2 YNNKEL (reference sequence). The CDR3 runs 12 residues. V was pared by 7 bases and J by 5 bases, with 9 bases between. In DNA, the CDR3 is TGTGCCAGCAACCAGGGAGATCAGCCCCAGCATTTT. It encodes CASNQGDQPQHF.

The chain recombines TRBV5-1 with TRBJ1-1; D might be TRBD1 (6 bases). V dropped 4 bases and J dropped 5 bases, with 15 bases sitting between them. CDR1 is SGHRS and CDR2 is YFSETQ in the germline V gene. The CDR3 is 14 residues long. CDR3 sequence reads: CASSQQGWGTEAFF. DNA for the CDR3: TGCGCCAGCAGCCAACAGGGTTGGGGGACTGAAGCTTTCTTT.

J is TRBJ1-5 and V is TRBV19; 9 nucleotides agree with TRBD1. Germline values: CDR1 LNHDA, CDR2 SQIVND (reference sequence). Trimming took 5 bases from V and 4 from J; bases not matched to a gene: 3. This CDR3 has 14 amino acids. CDR3 sequence (DNA): TGTGCCAGTAGTTCCGGGACAGGGAATCAGCCCCAGCATTTT. Amino acid sequence: CASSSGTGNQPQHF.

The chain uses TRBV10-2 and TRBJ1-5; D remains unclear. The germline V gene encodes CDR1 WSHSY and CDR2 SAAADI. V shed 2 bases and J shed 6 bases, with 5 bases lying between them. The CDR3 length is 12 residues. As DNA, the CDR3 is TGCGCCAGCAGTGAGGGAGGTCAGCCCCAGCATTTT. Its protein product is CASSEGGQPQHF.

Comments on this clone: A read error may account for a junction end that differs from germline. The genes are TRBV7-7 and TRBJ2-2; 8 positions match TRBD2. Germline-derived CDR1 and CDR2 are SSHAT and FNYEAQ (reference sequence). CDR3 length: 14 amino acids. CDR3 bases: TGTGCTAGCAGCTTATCCGGGGGGGCCGGGGAGCTGTTTTTT. Translating gives CASSLSGGAGELFF.

This sequence joins TRBV4-1 and TRBJ2-1; 7 bases are a match to TRBD2. The germline V gene encodes CDR1 MGHRA and CDR2 YSYEKL. The V segment lost 1 base and the J segment 2 bases; nucleotides outside the gene matches: 2. The CDR3 has 15 amino acids. The CDR3 sequence: CASSQGAGTYNEQFF. The CDR3 coding sequence is TGCGCCAGCAGCCAAGGAGCGGGGACCTACAATGAGCAGTTCTTC.

The rearrangement links TRBV9 to TRBJ2-1; perhaps TRBD2 as D (5 bases). The ends were cut back, 0 bases at V and 9 bases at J, with 10 bases in the middle. The germline V gene encodes CDR1 SGDLS and CDR2 YYNGEE. The CDR3 sequence is 13 residues long. CDR3 nucleotides: TGTGCCAGCAGCGTAGTCCCAAGCGGTGAGCAGTTCTTC. Amino acids: CASSVVPSGEQFF.

The V call is TRBV10-1, the J call TRBJ2-1, with 7 bases aligning to TRBD1. The CDR3 contains 14 residues. The junction had 7 bases not matched to a gene; V was cut back by 3 bases and J by 8 bases. Germline V gene data show CDR1 as WNHNN and CDR2 as SYGVQD (reference sequence). The CDR3 sequence: CASSDSNRGDEQFF. The CDR3 DNA reads TGCGCCAGCAGTGATAGCAACAGGGGCGATGAGCAGTTCTTC.

A single count supports this clone. The DNA for the CDR3 is TGTGCCAGCAGCCTACAAGGGGATAACGCCGGGGAGCTGTTTTTT. Translating it yields CASSLQGDNAGELFF. J is TRBJ2-2 and V is TRBV2, with D perhaps matching TRBD1 (5 bases). V lost 6 bases and J lost 6, with 17 bases in between. Germline V gives CDR1 SNHLY, CDR2 FYNNEI. This CDR3 contains 15 residues.

The chain has TRBV28 and TRBJ2-4; 7 bases align to TRBD1. The CDR3 sequence is 16 residues long. J was trimmed by 1 base and V by 7 bases; bases with no gene match: 10. Germline-derived CDR1 and CDR2 are MDHEN and SYDVKM. The CDR3 reads CASKEGGTRAKNIQYF. DNA for the CDR3: TGTGCCAGCAAAGAAGGGGGCACCCGGGCCAAAAACATTCAGTACTTC.

The V gene is TRBV6-2 or TRBV6-3, the J gene TRBJ2-7; perhaps TRBD2 as D (5 bases). The CDR3 runs 11 residues. CDR1 and CDR2 (germline): MNHEY, SVGEGT. V lost 2 bases and J 12 bases, leaving 11 bases between the germline ends. The CDR3 spells CASSYDSGTYF. In nucleotides, the CDR3 is TGTGCCAGCAGTTACGATTCGGGAACGTACTTC.

This chain links TRBV3-1 (or the pseudogene TRBV3-2) with TRBJ2-1; 7 bases agree with TRBD2. V lost 0 bases to trimming and J lost 0 bases; unmatched junction nucleotides: 5. Germline CDR1 and CDR2: LGHDT and YNNKEL (reference sequence). CDR3 size: 17 residues. The CDR3: CASSQEQRGSSYNEQFF. The CDR3 nucleotides are TGTGCCAGCAGCCAAGAACAGCGGGGCAGCTCCTACAATGAGCAGTTCTTC.

This chain uses TRBV10-2 with TRBJ1-2; TRBD1 agrees at 10 bases. V was clipped by 7 bases and J by 3 bases; unmatched bases: 2. This CDR3 is 13 amino acids long. Germline-derived CDR1 and CDR2 are WSHSY and SAAADI. This chain's CDR3 is CASTGTGDYGYTF. In DNA form, the CDR3 reads TGCGCCAGCACAGGGACAGGGGACTATGGCTACACCTTC.

The chain uses TRBV7-9 and TRBJ2-3; TRBD2 aligns across 7 bases. The germline V gene has CDR1 SEHNR and CDR2 FQNEAQ (reference sequence). The trim removed 5 bases at V and 2 bases at J, leaving 10 bases unmatched. This CDR3 has 16 amino acids. The CDR3 nucleotides are TGTGCCAGCAGCGAGTCCGGGACTACCTACACAGATACGCAGTATTTT. This translates into CASSESGTTYTDTQYF.

The rearrangement links TRBV28 to TRBJ2-3, with 7 bases fitting TRBD1. CDR3 length: 14 residues. After removal of 6 bases from V and 3 bases from J, the junction contained 6 bases not matched to a gene. Germline-derived CDR1 and CDR2 are MDHEN and SYDVKM. The CDR3 DNA sequence: TGTGCCAGCAGACCAGGGGGTGCGACAGATACGCAGTATTTT. It translates to CASRPGGATDTQYF.

CDR3 amino acids: CASSLFGTSGGKLNEQFF. The DNA for the CDR3 is TGCGCCAGCAGCCTTTTTGGGACTAGCGGGGGGAAACTCAATGAGCAGTTCTTC. This chain links TRBV4-1 with TRBJ2-1; 15 bases agree with TRBD2. The CDR3 has 18 amino acids. The germline CDR1 and CDR2 sequences are MGHRA and YSYEKL. With V trimmed by 4 bases and J by 6 bases, 10 bases remained unmatched.

In this sample, this clone turned up a few times. This rearrangement joins TRBV29-1 to TRBJ1-2; TRBD1 matches at 9 bases. Germline values: CDR1 SQVTM, CDR2 ANQGSEA. J was trimmed by 8 bases and V by 6 bases; bases with no gene match: 10. This CDR3 comprises 13 residues. As DNA, the CDR3 is TGCAGCGTAAGACAGGGGGATACAAGGGGCTACACCTTC. Translating gives CSVRQGDTRGYTF.

The chain is built from TRBV6-6 and TRBJ1-5; 8 positions agree with TRBD1. The junction had 3 bases not matched to a gene; V was cut back by 6 bases and J by 8 bases. This CDR3 has 12 residues. Germline V lookup: CDR1 MNHNY, CDR2 SVGAGI (reference sequence). The CDR3 loop is CASSSGGEPQHF. The CDR3 DNA reads TGTGCCAGCAGCTCAGGGGGCGAGCCCCAGCATTTT.

The chain links TRBV28 to TRBJ1-2, with TRBD1 as a possible D gene (5 bases). Trimming removed 7 bases from V and 2 bases from J, with 14 bases in between. The CDR3 spans 14 residues. From germline, CDR1 is MDHEN and CDR2 SYDVKM. The CDR3 coding sequence is TGTGCCAGCACGCCCGGGGGGGGAAACTATGGCTACACCTTC. It yields the protein CASTPGGGNYGYTF.

On this clone: Within the sample, other DNA sequences also encode this same CDR3. The chain joins TRBV19 to TRBJ1-2, with a possible D match to TRBD1 (5 bases). From germline, CDR1 is LNHDA and CDR2 SQIVND (reference sequence). The CDR3 sequence is 13 residues long. V dropped 2 bases and J dropped 5 bases, with 9 bases sitting between them. This chain's CDR3 is CASSIKQEYGYTF. The CDR3 DNA follows: TGTGCCAGTAGTATAAAACAGGAGTATGGCTACACCTTC.

This clone occurred a few times. This chain uses TRBV4-1 with TRBJ1-5; D gene uncertain. This CDR3 region has 14 residues. CDR1 MGHRA and CDR2 YSYEKL come from the germline V gene. Trimming pared 5 bases from V and 5 bases from J, leaving 13 bases between. CDR3 sequence (DNA): TGCGCCAGCAGCTACGGGAGGGAAGATCAGCCCCAGCATTTT. It yields the protein CASSYGREDQPQHF.

V usage is TRBV7-3 and J usage is TRBJ2-1; D unclear. This CDR3 comprises 12 residues. The germline V gene encodes CDR1 SGHTA and CDR2 FQGTGA. V lost 1 base and J 8 bases, leaving 6 bases between the germline ends. For the CDR3, the DNA is TGTGCCAGCAGCTTAAATTCGGATGAGCAGTTCTTC. Its protein is CASSLNSDEQFF.

The chain has TRBV9 and TRBJ1-4; D not certain. Germline-derived CDR1 and CDR2 are SGDLS and YYNGEE. The CDR3 totals 13 residues. Trimming left V 2 bases short and J 4 bases short, with 6 bases between. The CDR3 region has the DNA TGTGCCAGCAGCGTGGGAGTTAATGAAAAACTGTTTTTT. Its protein product is CASSVGVNEKLFF.

The V call is TRBV5-1, the J call TRBJ2-3; D is uncertain. The CDR3 contains 16 residues. The V and J ends lost 0 bases and 3 bases respectively, with 14 bases between them. Germline V gene lookup returns CDR1 SGHRS and CDR2 YFSETQ. This CDR3 reads CASSLGASFVTDTQYF. The CDR3 DNA sequence: TGCGCCAGCAGCTTGGGTGCTAGTTTCGTGACAGATACGCAGTATTTT.

V gene TRBV9 combines with J gene TRBJ2-1, with a possible D match to TRBD2 (6 bases). This CDR3 is 17 amino acids long. Trimming stripped 0 bases from V and 1 base from J, with 14 bases between. Germline V lookup: CDR1 SGDLS, CDR2 YYNGEE. CDR3 in amino acids: CASSVVGSFLSYNEQFF. Written as DNA, the CDR3 is TGTGCCAGCAGCGTAGTCGGGAGCTTTTTGTCCTACAATGAGCAGTTCTTC.

The J gene is TRBJ2-5, the V gene TRBV2; 7 bases fit TRBD2. The V gene's germline CDR1 is SNHLY and CDR2 FYNNEI. V was clipped by 7 bases and J by 4 bases; unmatched bases: 3. CDR3 length: 12 amino acids. This chain's CDR3 is CASTSSGETQYF. The CDR3 DNA reads TGTGCCAGCACCTCTAGCGGAGAGACCCAGTACTTC.

This chain connects TRBV9 to TRBJ2-1; TRBD2 agrees at 10 bases. Germline CDR1 is SGDLS and CDR2 is YYNGEE. CDR3 length equals 16 residues. The J segment lost 2 bases and the V segment lost 0 bases, leaving 2 bases of the junction unmatched. Here the CDR3 reads CASSVVGTSAYNEQFF. The CDR3 DNA follows: TGTGCCAGCAGCGTAGTGGGGACTAGCGCCTACAATGAGCAGTTCTTC.

The chain combines TRBV5-6 with TRBJ2-7; TRBD1 matches at 7 bases. V lost 3 bases, J lost 0 bases, and 9 bases stayed unmatched. Germline loops: CDR1 SGHDT, CDR2 YYEEEE. There are 16 residues in the CDR3. The CDR3 sequence is CASSSPGQASSYEQYF. CDR3 in DNA: TGTGCCAGCAGCTCGCCCGGACAGGCGAGCTCCTACGAGCAGTACTTC. Using reference TRBV5-6 and TRBJ2-7 for the parts outside the CDR3, the full variable domain is DAGVTQSPTHLIKTRGQQVTLRCSPKSGHDTVSWYQQALGQGPQFIFQYYEEEERQRGNFPDRFSGHQFPNYSSELNVNALLLGDSALYLCASSSPGQASSYEQYFGPGTRLTVT.